This record concerns one TCR beta chain sequence. The data derive from a study of blood T cell repertoires in COVID-19. Data came from immunoSEQ multiplex PCR; TCRdb stores just in-frame clones and leaves some out. The sample has some 220,000 clones, about 83% seen once. CDR1 and CDR2 from the germline V gene are KGHSH and LQKENI. Trimming removed 6 bases from V and 5 bases from J, with 16 bases in between. This CDR3 region has 14 residues. Sequenced material: peripheral blood. The receptor was isolated from a human donor in a cohort sampled during active COVID-19. The V call is TRBV18, the J call TRBJ1-2; possibly TRBD1 for D (5 bases). The CDR3 DNA follows: TGTGCCAGCTCCTCACCCGGGGGAGTATATGGCTACACCTTC. Translating it yields CASSSPGGVYGYTF.